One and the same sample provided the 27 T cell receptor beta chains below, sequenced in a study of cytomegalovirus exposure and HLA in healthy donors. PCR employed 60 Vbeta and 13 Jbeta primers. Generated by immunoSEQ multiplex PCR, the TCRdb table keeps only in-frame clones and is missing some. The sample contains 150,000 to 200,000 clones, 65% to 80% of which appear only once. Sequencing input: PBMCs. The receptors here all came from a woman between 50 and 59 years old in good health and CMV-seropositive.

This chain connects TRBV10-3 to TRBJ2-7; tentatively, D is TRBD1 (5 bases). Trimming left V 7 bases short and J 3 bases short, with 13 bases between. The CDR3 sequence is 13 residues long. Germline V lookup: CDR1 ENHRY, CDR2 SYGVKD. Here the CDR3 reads CAINQGRNYEQYF. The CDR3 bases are TGTGCCATCAATCAGGGCAGGAACTACGAGCAGTACTTC.

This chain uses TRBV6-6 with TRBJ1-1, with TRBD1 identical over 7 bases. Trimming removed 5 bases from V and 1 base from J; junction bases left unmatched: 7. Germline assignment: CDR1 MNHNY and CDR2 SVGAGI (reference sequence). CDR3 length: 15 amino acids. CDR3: CASSDRTGRNTEAFF. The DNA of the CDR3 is TGTGCCAGCAGTGACAGGACAGGAAGGAACACTGAAGCTTTCTTT.

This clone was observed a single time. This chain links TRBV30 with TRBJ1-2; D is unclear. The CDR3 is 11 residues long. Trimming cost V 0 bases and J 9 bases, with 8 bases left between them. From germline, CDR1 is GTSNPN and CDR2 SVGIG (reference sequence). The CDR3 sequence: CAWSVDGSYTF. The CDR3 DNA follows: TGTGCCTGGAGTGTGGACGGGAGCTACACCTTC.

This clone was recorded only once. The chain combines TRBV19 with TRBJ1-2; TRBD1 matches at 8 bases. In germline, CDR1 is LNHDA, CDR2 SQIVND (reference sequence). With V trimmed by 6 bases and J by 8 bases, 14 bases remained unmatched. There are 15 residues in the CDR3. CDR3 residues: CASRDVGQGVWGYTF. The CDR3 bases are TGTGCCAGTAGAGATGTTGGACAGGGCGTCTGGGGCTACACCTTC.

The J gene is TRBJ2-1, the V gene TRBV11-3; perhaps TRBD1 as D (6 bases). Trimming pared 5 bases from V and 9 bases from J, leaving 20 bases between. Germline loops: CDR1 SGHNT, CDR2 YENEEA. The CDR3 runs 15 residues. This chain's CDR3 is CASSKDFRTGSEQFF. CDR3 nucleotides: TGTGCCAGCAGCAAAGACTTCCGAACAGGGTCTGAGCAGTTCTTC.

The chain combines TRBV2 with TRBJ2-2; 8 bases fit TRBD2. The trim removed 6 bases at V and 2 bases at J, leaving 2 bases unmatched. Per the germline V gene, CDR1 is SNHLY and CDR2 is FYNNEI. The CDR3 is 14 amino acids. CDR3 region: CASSGTRNTGELFF. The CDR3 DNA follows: TGTGCCAGCAGCGGGACTAGAAACACCGGGGAGCTGTTTTTT.

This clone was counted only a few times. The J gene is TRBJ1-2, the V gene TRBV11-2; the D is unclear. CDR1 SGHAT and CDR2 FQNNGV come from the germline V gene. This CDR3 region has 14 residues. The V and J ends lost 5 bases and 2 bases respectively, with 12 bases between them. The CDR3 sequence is CASSRPQANYGYTF. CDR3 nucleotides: TGTGCCAGCAGCAGGCCCCAGGCGAACTATGGCTACACCTTC.

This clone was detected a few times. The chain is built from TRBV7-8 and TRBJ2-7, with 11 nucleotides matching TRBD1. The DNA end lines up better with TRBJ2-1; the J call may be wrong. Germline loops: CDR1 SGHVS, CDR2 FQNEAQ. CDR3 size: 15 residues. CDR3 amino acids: CASSLGTGGINEQFF. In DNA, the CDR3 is TGTGCCAGCAGCCTTGGGACAGGGGGGATCAATGAGCAGTTCTTC.

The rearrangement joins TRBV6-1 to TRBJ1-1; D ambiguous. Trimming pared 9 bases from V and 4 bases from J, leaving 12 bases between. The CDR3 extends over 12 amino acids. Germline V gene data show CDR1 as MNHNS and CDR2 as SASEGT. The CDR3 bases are TGTGCCAGTTCCAGGCTAACCACTGAAGCTTTCTTT. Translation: CASSRLTTEAFF.

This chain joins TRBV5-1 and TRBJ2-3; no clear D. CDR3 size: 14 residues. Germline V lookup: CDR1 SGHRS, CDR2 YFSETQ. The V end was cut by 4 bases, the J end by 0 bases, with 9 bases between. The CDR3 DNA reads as TGCGCCAGCAGCACAGCAGGAAGCACAGATACGCAGTATTTT. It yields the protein CASSTAGSTDTQYF.

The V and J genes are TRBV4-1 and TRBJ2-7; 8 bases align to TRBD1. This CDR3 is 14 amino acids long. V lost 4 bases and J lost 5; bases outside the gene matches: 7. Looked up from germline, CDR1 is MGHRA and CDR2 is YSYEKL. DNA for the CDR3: TGCGCCAGCAGCCTTCGGACAGGGTTCAACGAGCAGTACTTC. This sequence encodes CASSLRTGFNEQYF.

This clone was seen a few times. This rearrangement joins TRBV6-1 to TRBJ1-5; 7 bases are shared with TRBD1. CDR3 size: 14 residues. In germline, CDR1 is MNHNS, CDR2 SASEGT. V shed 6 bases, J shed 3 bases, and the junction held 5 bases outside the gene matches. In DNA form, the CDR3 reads TGTGCCAGCAGCCCCGACAGGGCCAATCAGCCCCAGCATTTT. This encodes CASSPDRANQPQHF.

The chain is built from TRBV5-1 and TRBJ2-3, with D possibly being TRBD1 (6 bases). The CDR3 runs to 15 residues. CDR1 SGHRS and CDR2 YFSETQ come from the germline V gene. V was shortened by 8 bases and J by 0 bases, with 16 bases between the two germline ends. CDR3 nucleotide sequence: TGCGCCAGTATTCCGGCTGGGGGCAGCACAGATACGCAGTATTTT. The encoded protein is CASIPAGGSTDTQYF.

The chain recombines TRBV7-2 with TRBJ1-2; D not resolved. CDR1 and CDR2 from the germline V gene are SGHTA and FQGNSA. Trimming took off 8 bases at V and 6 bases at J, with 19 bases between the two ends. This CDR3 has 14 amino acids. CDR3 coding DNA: TGTGCCAGCCGCCGAGGCGGATACTCGGATGGCTACACCTTC. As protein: CASRRGGYSDGYTF.

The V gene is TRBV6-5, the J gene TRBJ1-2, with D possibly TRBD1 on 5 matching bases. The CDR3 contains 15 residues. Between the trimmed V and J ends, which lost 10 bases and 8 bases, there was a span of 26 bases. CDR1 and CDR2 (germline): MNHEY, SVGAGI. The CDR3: CATTYLSGTAGGYTF. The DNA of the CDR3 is TGTGCCACCACTTACCTCTCCGGTACGGCAGGGGGCTACACCTTC.

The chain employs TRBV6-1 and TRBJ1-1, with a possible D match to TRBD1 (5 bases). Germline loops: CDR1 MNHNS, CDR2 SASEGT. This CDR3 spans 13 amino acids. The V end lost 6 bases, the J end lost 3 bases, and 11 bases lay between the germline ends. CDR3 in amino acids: CASRVAGDTEAFF. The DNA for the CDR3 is TGTGCCAGCAGGGTGGCGGGGGACACTGAAGCTTTCTTT.

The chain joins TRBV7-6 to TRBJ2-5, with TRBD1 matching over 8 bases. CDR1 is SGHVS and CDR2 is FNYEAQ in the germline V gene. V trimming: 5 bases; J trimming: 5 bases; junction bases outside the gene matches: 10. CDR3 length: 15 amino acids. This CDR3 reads CASSPGPGQVETQYF. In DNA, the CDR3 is TGTGCCAGCAGCCCAGGACCGGGACAGGTTGAGACCCAGTACTTC.

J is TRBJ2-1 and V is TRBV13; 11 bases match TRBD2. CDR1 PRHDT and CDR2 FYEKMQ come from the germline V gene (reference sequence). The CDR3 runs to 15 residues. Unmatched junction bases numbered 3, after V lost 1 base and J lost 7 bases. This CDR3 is CASSLVAGGINEQFF. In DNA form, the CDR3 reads TGTGCCAGCAGCTTAGTAGCGGGGGGGATTAATGAGCAGTTCTTC.

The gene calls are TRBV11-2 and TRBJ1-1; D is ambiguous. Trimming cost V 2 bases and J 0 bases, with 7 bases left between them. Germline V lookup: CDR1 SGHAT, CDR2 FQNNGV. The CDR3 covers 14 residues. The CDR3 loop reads CASSLTFMNTEAFF. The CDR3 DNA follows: TGTGCCAGCAGCTTAACTTTTATGAACACTGAAGCTTTCTTT.

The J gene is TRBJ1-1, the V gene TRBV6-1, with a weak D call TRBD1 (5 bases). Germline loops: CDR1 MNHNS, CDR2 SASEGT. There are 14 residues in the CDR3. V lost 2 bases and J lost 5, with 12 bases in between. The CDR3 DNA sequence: TGTGCCAGCAGTGAAACCACAGGTCGAACTGAAGCTTTCTTT. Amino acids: CASSETTGRTEAFF.

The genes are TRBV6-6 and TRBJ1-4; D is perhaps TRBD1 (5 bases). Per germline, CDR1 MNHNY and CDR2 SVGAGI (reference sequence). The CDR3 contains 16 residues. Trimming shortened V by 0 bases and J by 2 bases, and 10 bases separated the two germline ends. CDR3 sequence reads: CASSYSIQGTNEKLFF. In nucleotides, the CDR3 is TGTGCCAGCAGTTACTCGATTCAGGGCACTAATGAAAAACTGTTTTTT.

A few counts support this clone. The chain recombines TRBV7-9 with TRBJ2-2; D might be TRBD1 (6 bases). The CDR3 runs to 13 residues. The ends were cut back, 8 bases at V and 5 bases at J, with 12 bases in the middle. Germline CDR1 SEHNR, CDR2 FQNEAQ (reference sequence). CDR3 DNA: TGTGCCAGCCCAGGGGTCCTAACCGGGGAGCTGTTTTTT. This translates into CASPGVLTGELFF.

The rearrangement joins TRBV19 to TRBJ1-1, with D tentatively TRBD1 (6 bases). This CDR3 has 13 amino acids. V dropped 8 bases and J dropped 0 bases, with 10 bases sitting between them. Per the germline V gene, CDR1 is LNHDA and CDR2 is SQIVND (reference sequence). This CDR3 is CASGDRMNTEAFF. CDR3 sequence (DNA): TGTGCCAGTGGAGACAGGATGAACACTGAAGCTTTCTTT.

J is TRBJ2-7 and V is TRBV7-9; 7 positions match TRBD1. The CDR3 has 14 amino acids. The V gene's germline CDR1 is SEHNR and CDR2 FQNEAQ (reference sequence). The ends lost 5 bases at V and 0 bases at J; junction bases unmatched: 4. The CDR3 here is CASSRGQFSYEQYF. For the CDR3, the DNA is TGTGCCAGCAGCCGGGGACAGTTCTCCTACGAGCAGTACTTC. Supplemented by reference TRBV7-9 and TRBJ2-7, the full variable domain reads DTGVSQNPRHKITKRGQNVTFRCDPISEHNRLYWYRQTLGQGPEFLTYFQNEAQLEKSRLLSDRFSAERPKGSFSTLEIQRTEQGDSAMYLCASSRGQFSYEQYFGPGTRLTVT.

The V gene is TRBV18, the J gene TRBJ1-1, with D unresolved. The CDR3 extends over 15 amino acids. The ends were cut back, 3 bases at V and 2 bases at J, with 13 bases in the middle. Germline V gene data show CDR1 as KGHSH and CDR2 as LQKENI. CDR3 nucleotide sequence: TGTGCCAGCTCACCGGTCCGACTAGGAAACACTGAAGCTTTCTTT. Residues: CASSPVRLGNTEAFF.

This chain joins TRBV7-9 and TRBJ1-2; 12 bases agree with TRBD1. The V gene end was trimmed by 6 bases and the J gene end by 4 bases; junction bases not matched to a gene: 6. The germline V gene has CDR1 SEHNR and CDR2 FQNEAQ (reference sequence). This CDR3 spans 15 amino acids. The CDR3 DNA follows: TGTGCCAGCAGTTACCCGGGACAGGGGGCCTATGGCTACACCTTC. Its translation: CASSYPGQGAYGYTF.

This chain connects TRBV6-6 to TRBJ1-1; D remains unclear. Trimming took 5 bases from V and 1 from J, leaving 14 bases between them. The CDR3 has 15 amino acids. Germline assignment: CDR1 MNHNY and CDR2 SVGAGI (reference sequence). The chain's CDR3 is CASSQLWGGNTEAFF. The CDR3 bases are TGTGCCAGCAGTCAATTATGGGGAGGGAACACTGAAGCTTTCTTT.